Included here is one T cell receptor beta chain sequence, with context. Its antigen is unidentified. PCR amplification relied on 60 Vbeta primers (plus 13 Jbeta primers). This table comes from immunoSEQ multiplex PCR, and its TCRdb copy is limited to in-frame clones, with some not included. The table shows more than 90,000 clones, with over 70% occurring only once. This entry belongs to a study of cytomegalovirus exposure and HLA in healthy donors. General study points: Clonal expansion, a later analysis showed, was greater in HLA-associated TCR beta chains than in equally common others. Cytomegalovirus association was assigned to about 150 TCR beta chains.

The ends lost 7 bases at V and 3 bases at J; junction bases unmatched: 3. The germline V gene encodes CDR1 SQVTM and CDR2 ANQGSEA. This CDR3 is built from 13 residues. The sequence came from a woman between 50 and 59 years old in good health and CMV-seropositive. The sequenced sample was PBMCs. The V gene is TRBV29-1, the J gene TRBJ2-1; 10 nucleotides agree with TRBD1. In DNA, the CDR3 is TGCAGCGACTGGACAGGGGGCTACAATGAGCAGTTCTTC. Its translation: CSDWTGGYNEQFF.